This T cell receptor (beta chain) was observed in a study of cytomegalovirus exposure and HLA in healthy donors. Overall study context: There were 117 million unique TCR beta sequences, drawn from roughly 200 million T cells, in an earlier analysis.

General observations from the study: TCR beta V segments were, for the most part, productive about 87% or about 30% of the time in an earlier analysis.

Per germline, CDR1 MNHEY and CDR2 SMNVEV (reference sequence). V lost 2 bases to trimming and J lost 7 bases, with 11 bases between them. The CDR3 extends over 14 amino acids. This clone was seen only a few times. Its antigen remains unknown. The PCR contained 60 Vbeta and 13 Jbeta primers. Produced via immunoSEQ multiplex PCR; TCRdb's table is partial and in-frame only. The profile covers about 150,000 clones, with around a tenth appearing a single time and 1.5% to 2% taken by the ten largest. The sample comprised PBMCs. The sequence was obtained from a male donor in good health and CMV-seronegative. V gene TRBV27 combines with J gene TRBJ1-4; D perhaps matches TRBD1 (6 bases). The CDR3: CASSLGGAVEKLFF. For the CDR3, the DNA is TGTGCCAGCAGTTTAGGGGGGGCCGTTGAAAAACTGTTTTTT.